This section outlines one T cell receptor beta chain sequence together with its context. The antigen is unknown. Repertoires were generated with immunoSEQ multiplex PCR, while TCRdb's copy carries only in-frame clones and drops some. The table shows about 2.1 million clones, with 85% to 95% occurring only once. Terminally differentiated effector memory CD45RA+ cells were left out of the naive CD8 fraction, which was CD45RO-negative and positively selected for CCR7. This entry comes from a study of shared clonotypes between healthy human individuals. Looking at the study overall: The cohort comprised a couple of women and a few men. Their ages spanned 18 to 49 years. Per donor, three plates held CD4 naive cells, three held CD4 memory, two held CD8 naive and one held CD8 memory.

Broader study findings: Clonotypes not shared had lower generation probabilities than those common to all four donors. Clonotype sharing levels among donors were expected to vary with sequencing depth.

CDR3 length equals 13 residues. Trimming removed 6 bases at V and 4 bases at J, with 9 bases between. CDR1 MDHEN and CDR2 SYDVKM come from the germline V gene. The sample taken for sequencing was naive CD8+ T cells from PBMCs. This chain uses TRBV28 with TRBJ2-2; TRBD2 is a possible D gene (6 bases). The receptor was isolated from a young man in good health. Some clones in this sample may be carry-over from other donors' samples. CDR3 loop: CASSRRGTGELFF. In DNA form, the CDR3 reads TGTGCCAGCAGCAGGCGGGGCACCGGGGAGCTGTTTTTT.